This T cell receptor (beta chain) was sequenced for a study of T cell responses to AZD1222 COVID-19 vaccine. Study results and caveats: The study reported that nearly half of spike-specific TCRs target unmutated variant regions. Receipt of two AZD1222 doses was followed by a rise in Spike-specific TCR breadth and depth. A mostly white British donor set with more females was recruited, and clonal diversity was possibly underestimated. The study found vaccine-associated CD4 TCRs spanning spike, dominant at 160-218 and 743-854.

The CDR3 covers 15 residues. Germline V CDR1 and CDR2: SGHTA, FQGNSA. V shed 6 bases, J shed 2 bases, and the junction held 3 bases outside the gene matches. This table comes from immunoSEQ multiplex PCR, and its TCRdb copy is limited to in-frame clones, with some not included. This table holds about 86,000 clones, about 72% found once. A remark on this clone: What it recognizes is unknown.

The sequencing used peripheral blood, collected on day 0 of AZD1222 vaccination. This clonotype was sampled from an adult in good health. The rearrangement uses TRBV7-2 and TRBJ1-6; TRBD1 matches 8 bases. The CDR3 nucleotides are TGTGCCAGCAGACCACAGGGGGCCTATAATTCACCCCTCCACTTT. Amino acids: CASRPQGAYNSPLHF.